This entry lists 4 T cell receptor beta chains sequenced from one sample in a study of cytomegalovirus exposure and HLA in healthy donors. Primers: 60 Vbeta forward and 13 Jbeta reverse. Sequencing was performed with immunoSEQ multiplex PCR; in TCRdb, only in-frame clones are kept and a portion is missing. The sample lists fewer than 250,000 clones, almost 80% seen once, with around 1.6% in the top ten. Sequencing was done on a sample of PBMCs. These TCRs come from a woman younger than 35 in good health and CMV-seronegative.

This clone was picked up a small number of times. The genes are TRBV5-1 and TRBJ2-7; TRBD1 matches at 12 bases. Trimming took 6 bases from V and 4 from J; bases not matched to a gene: 8. Germline values: CDR1 SGHRS, CDR2 YFSETQ. The length of the CDR3 is 15 residues. The CDR3 DNA is TGCGCCAGCAACCGGCCGGGACAGGGGGCTTACGAGCAGTACTTC. Translating it yields CASNRPGQGAYEQYF.

This chain joins TRBV9 and TRBJ2-1; D is ambiguous. The V and J ends lost 4 bases and 3 bases respectively, with 8 bases between them. The CDR3 contains 13 residues. CDR1 and CDR2 from the germline V gene are SGDLS and YYNGEE. CDR3 loop: CASSHFGYNEQFF. CDR3 bases: TGTGCCAGCAGCCACTTCGGCTACAATGAGCAGTTCTTC.

The V and J genes are TRBV6-6 and TRBJ1-1, with D possibly TRBD1 on 6 matching bases. Per the germline V gene, CDR1 is MNHNY and CDR2 is SVGAGI (reference sequence). The ends were cut back, 5 bases at V and 0 bases at J, with 13 bases in the middle. The CDR3 contains 15 residues. Here the CDR3 DNA reads TGTGCCAGCAGTACAAACAGGGAGATGAACACTGAAGCTTTCTTT. Translated: CASSTNREMNTEAFF.

The V call is TRBV20-1, the J call TRBJ1-2, with D unresolved. There are 11 residues in the CDR3. V lost 8 bases, J lost 5 bases, and 12 bases lay in between. CDR1 and CDR2 (germline): DFQATT, SNEGSKA (reference sequence). CDR3 protein: CSSSGGYGYTF. Here the CDR3 DNA reads TGCAGTTCCTCTGGAGGGTATGGCTACACCTTC.